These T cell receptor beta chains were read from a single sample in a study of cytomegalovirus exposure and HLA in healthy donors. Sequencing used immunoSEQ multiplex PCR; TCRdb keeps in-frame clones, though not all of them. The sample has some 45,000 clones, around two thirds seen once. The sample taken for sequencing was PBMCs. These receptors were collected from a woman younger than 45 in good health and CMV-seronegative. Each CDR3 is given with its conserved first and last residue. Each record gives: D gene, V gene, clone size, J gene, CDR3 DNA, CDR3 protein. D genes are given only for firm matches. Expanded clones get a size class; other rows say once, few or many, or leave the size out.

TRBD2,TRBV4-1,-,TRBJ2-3,TGCGCCAGCAGCCAGAGTCTAGCGGGGGTCGGCACAGATACGCAGTATTTT,CASSQSLAGVGTDTQYF
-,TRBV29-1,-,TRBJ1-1,TGCAGCGTTGCCCGAAGACTCACGAACACTGAAGCTTTCTTT,CSVARRLTNTEAFF
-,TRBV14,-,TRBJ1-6,TGTGCCAGCAGCCTCATGACTGGTAATTCACCCCTCCACTTT,CASSLMTGNSPLHF
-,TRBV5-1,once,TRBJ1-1,TGCGCCAGCAGCTCGTTTTTCTCGCACAGCATCGCTGAAGCTTTCTTT,CASSSFFSHSIAEAFF
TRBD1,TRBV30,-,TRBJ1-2,TGTGCCTGGCATGACAGGGCGTATGGCTACACCTTC,CAWHDRAYGYTF
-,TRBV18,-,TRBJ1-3,TGTGCCAGCTCTCCGCAGCAGGGTTCTGGAAACACCATATATTTT,CASSPQQGSGNTIYF
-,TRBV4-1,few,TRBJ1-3,TGCGCCAGCAGCCGAGGGCTTGACTCGCGTATGACTGGAAACACCATATATTTT,CASSRGLDSRMTGNTIYF
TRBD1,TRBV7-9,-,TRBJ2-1,TGTGCCAGCAGCCCTACACAGGGGGCCCGGGGCAATGAGCAGTTCTTC,CASSPTQGARGNEQFF
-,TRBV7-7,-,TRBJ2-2,TGTGCCAGCAGCTTAAGTACCGGCGGGGAGCTGTTTTTT,CASSLSTGGELFF
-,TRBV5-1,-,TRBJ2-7,TGCGCCAGCAGCGGAAACAGGGACTACGAGCAGTACTTC,CASSGNRDYEQYF
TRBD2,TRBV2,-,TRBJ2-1,TGTGCCAGCACCAGACTAGCGGGAGGGCGGGGCGATGAGCAGTTCTTC,CASTRLAGGRGDEQFF
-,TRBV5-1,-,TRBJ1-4,TGCGCCAGCAGCCCCACCGGTGGTTATGAAAAACTGTTTTTT,CASSPTGGYEKLFF
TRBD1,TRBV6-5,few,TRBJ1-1,TGTGCCAGCAGTCCTGTCCAGGGGGCGTACACTGAAGCTTTCTTT,CASSPVQGAYTEAFF
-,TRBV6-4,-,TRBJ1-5,TGTGCCAGCAGTGACTCGTCAGGGAGCAATCAGCCCCAGCATTTT,CASSDSSGSNQPQHF
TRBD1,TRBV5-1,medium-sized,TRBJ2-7,TGCGCCAGCAGCGTGACAGGGGCAGAGAATAACGAGCAGTACTTC,CASSVTGAENNEQYF
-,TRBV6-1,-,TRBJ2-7,TGTGCCAGCAGTGAAGCGAGAGTGTGGGAGCAGTACTTC,CASSEARVWEQYF
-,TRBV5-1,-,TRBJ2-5,TGCGCCAGCAGCGAGCGGGAGACCCAGTACTTC,CASSERETQYF
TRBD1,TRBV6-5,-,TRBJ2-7,TGTGCCAGCAGAACGGGACAGGGTTGGGGCGAGCAGTACTTC,CASRTGQGWGEQYF
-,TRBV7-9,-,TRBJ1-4,TGTGCCAGCAGCTTAGTTCGGGAAAAACTGTTTTTT,CASSLVREKLFF
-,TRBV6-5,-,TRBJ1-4,TGTGCCAGCAGTTACCGCCGGGGTAATGAAAAACTGTTTTTT,CASSYRRGNEKLFF
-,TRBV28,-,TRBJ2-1,TGTGCCAGCCGATGGCCGAACAATGAGCAGTTCTTC,CASRWPNNEQFF
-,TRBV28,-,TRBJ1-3,TGTGCCAGCAGTTTCACAGGTGGAAACACCATATATTTT,CASSFTGGNTIYF
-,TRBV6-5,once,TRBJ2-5,TGTGCCAGCAGTTACTTTTCTGGACCGGGGATAAAGACCCAGTACTTC,CASSYFSGPGIKTQYF
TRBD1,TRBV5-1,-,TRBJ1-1,TGCGCCAGCAGCCCGACAGGGGGAGGAACTGAAGCTTTCTTT,CASSPTGGGTEAFF
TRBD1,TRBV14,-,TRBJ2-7,TGTGCCAGCAGCCCTCACAGGGGGAGGAGTCGTGGGGACGAGCAGTACTTC,CASSPHRGRSRGDEQYF
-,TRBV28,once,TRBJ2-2,TGTGCCAGCAGTTTTCAGGGGCCAGACACCGGGGAGCTGTTTTTT,CASSFQGPDTGELFF
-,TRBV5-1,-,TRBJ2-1,TGCGCCAGCAGCCCCTGGGGGGTGGGGACCAACAATGAGCAGTTCTTC,CASSPWGVGTNNEQFF